In this sample, the clone carrying this TCR beta chain turned up once. Its target is not known. The data derive from a study of vaccination and CD4 T cells after COVID-19. J lost 4 bases, V lost 0 bases, and 1 base had no gene match. The CDR3 sequence is 14 residues long. Germline values: CDR1 SGDLS, CDR2 YYNGEE. Sequence data for DNA of cultured CD4+ T cells were generated by the Oncomine TCR Beta short-read assay. TCRdb recomputed calls from the PCR reads with MiXCR, one row per CDR3 protein. The sample records roughly 9,800 distinct CDR3 sequences, around 55% being singletons. Described treatment: roughly 10-day PBMC culture with coronavirus spike peptide pools or control peptides (ViraFEST assay).

The rearrangement links TRBV9 to TRBJ1-5; 7 bases align to TRBD1. Sequenced: CD4+ T cells from blood, cultured in vitro. The receptor's source is a human donor who had recovered from COVID-19. The CDR3 bases are TGTGCCAGCAGCGTAGGGGACAGTAATCAGCCCCAGCATTTT. Protein product: CASSVGDSNQPQHF.